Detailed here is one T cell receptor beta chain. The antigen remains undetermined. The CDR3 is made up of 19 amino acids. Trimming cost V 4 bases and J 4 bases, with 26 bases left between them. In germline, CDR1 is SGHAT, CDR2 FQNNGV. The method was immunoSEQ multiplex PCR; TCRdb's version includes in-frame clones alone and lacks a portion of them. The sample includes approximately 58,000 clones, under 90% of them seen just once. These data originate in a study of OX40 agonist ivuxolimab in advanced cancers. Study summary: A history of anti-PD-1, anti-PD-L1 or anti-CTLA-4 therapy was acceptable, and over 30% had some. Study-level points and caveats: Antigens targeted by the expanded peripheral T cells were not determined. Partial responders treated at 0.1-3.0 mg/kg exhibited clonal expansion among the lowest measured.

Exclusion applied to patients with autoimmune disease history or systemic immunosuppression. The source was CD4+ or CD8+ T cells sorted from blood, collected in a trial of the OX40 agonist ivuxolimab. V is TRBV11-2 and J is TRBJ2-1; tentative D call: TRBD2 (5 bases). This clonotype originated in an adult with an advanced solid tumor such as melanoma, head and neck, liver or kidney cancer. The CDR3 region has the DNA TGTGCCAGCAGCTACCGACCCGGGATCGGAGCACCGCCATACAATGAGCAGTTCTTC. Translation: CASSYRPGIGAPPYNEQFF.